One sample yielded the 32 T cell receptor beta chains listed below, sequenced in a study of Ad26.COV2.S vaccination and SARS-CoV-2 variants. Data came from immunoSEQ multiplex PCR; TCRdb stores just in-frame clones and leaves some out. This table holds hundreds of thousands of clones, about 88% found once. Treatment of the sample: 15 to 20 received Ad26.COV2.S at low or high dose, single or two shots; roughly five received placebo; per-sample allocation not given. Specimen acquisition occurred on day 63 following the initial vaccine or placebo injection. The material was peripheral blood, obtained in a trial of Ad26.COV2.S vaccine versus placebo. The receptors here all came from a person between 18 and 60 years old who received the Ad26.COV2.S COVID-19 vaccine or a placebo.

The V and J genes are TRBV18 and TRBJ1-6, with D hard to call. The V gene lost 1 base and the J gene lost 0 bases, with 4 bases spanning the gap. CDR3 length: 15 amino acids. CDR1 is KGHSH and CDR2 is LQKENI in the germline V gene. The CDR3 sequence: CASSPRNSYNSPLHF. CDR3 nucleotide sequence: TGTGCCAGCTCACCACGGAACTCCTATAATTCACCCCTCCACTTT.

V is TRBV19 and J is TRBJ1-1; weak D call: TRBD1 (6 bases). V was cut by 5 bases and J by 7 bases, with 17 bases left in between. The CDR3 is 14 residues long. Per the germline V gene, CDR1 is LNHDA and CDR2 is SQIVND (reference sequence). For the CDR3, the DNA is TGTGCCAGTAGTTGGTCAGGGGCCGCTTTTGAAGCTTTCTTT. Protein: CASSWSGAAFEAFF.

This chain connects TRBV7-9 to TRBJ1-1, with D hard to call. V was pared by 5 bases and J by 6 bases, with 19 bases between. The CDR3 loop spans 15 amino acids. Germline V gives CDR1 SEHNR, CDR2 FQNEAQ (reference sequence). The DNA of the CDR3 is TGTGCCAGCAGCCTTGGGCCCGACAAGTTCGCTGAAGCTTTCTTT. Translated: CASSLGPDKFAEAFF.

The chain couples TRBV6-4 to TRBJ2-5, with TRBD2 matching over 8 bases. The germline V gene encodes CDR1 MRHNA and CDR2 SNTAGT. The CDR3 sequence is 13 residues long. V was clipped by 8 bases and J by 3 bases; unmatched bases: 5. The CDR3 loop is CASRQRGKETQYF. CDR3 DNA sequence: TGTGCCAGCCGGCAGCGGGGGAAAGAGACCCAGTACTTC.

This rearrangement joins TRBV5-1 to TRBJ1-1; D is unclear. Germline V gene data show CDR1 as SGHRS and CDR2 as YFSETQ. The germline V and J ends were trimmed by 0 bases and 4 bases, with 13 bases remaining between them. This CDR3 has 15 residues. The chain's CDR3 is CASSLGQLTSTEAFF. The CDR3 coding sequence is TGCGCCAGCAGCTTGGGGCAGCTAACTTCCACTGAAGCTTTCTTT.

The rearrangement links TRBV7-8 to TRBJ1-2, with D tentatively TRBD1 (5 bases). The V gene's germline CDR1 is SGHVS and CDR2 FQNEAQ. V was cut by 2 bases and J by 7 bases, with 11 bases left in between. This CDR3 contains 13 residues. The CDR3 here is CASSLSLQGGYTF. CDR3 sequence (DNA): TGTGCCAGCAGCTTATCCCTCCAGGGTGGCTACACCTTC.

This clone was recorded once. The chain couples TRBV7-2 to TRBJ2-3; TRBD1 is a possible D gene (5 bases). The V end was cut by 1 base, the J end by 5 bases, with 25 bases between. CDR3 length: 19 amino acids. CDR1 and CDR2 (germline): SGHTA, FQGNSA. The CDR3 nucleotides read TGTGCCAGCAGCTTAGAGGGATATATAGGGGTTTGGGGTGGAGATACGCAGTATTTT. Translation gives CASSLEGYIGVWGGDTQYF. Full variable domain (rest looked up from reference TRBV7-2 and TRBJ2-3): GAGVSQSPSNKVTEKGKDVELRCDPISGHTALYWYRQSLGQGLEFLIYFQGNSAPDKSGLPSDRFSAERTGGSVSTLTIQRTQQEDSAVYLCASSLEGYIGVWGGDTQYFGPGTRLTVL.

The rearrangement links TRBV25-1 to TRBJ1-1; D remains unclear. V lost 1 base, J lost 0 bases, and 15 bases lay in between. The germline gives CDR1 MGHDK, CDR2 SYGVNS. The CDR3 runs to 17 residues. CDR3 sequence reads: CASSELFGEGMNTEAFF. For the CDR3, the DNA is TGTGCCAGCAGTGAATTGTTCGGCGAAGGGATGAACACTGAAGCTTTCTTT.

This chain connects TRBV7-2 to TRBJ1-5, with D unresolved. The CDR3 is 14 amino acids. V was clipped by 4 bases and J by 0 bases, with 7 bases between them. Germline V gene lookup returns CDR1 SGHTA and CDR2 FQGNSA. CDR3 nucleotides: TGTGCCAGCAGCTGGACGGTTAGCAATCAGCCCCAGCATTTT. Translated, it gives CASSWTVSNQPQHF.

This clone appeared once. The chain has TRBV7-3 and TRBJ1-1, with TRBD1 matching over 10 bases. J gave up 5 bases and V 7 bases, and 7 bases lay outside the gene matches. CDR1 and CDR2 (germline): SGHTA, FQGTGA. The CDR3 covers 14 residues. CDR3 sequence: CASTETGGLTEAFF. CDR3 bases: TGTGCCAGCACCGAGACAGGGGGCTTAACTGAAGCTTTCTTT.

This chain connects TRBV27 to TRBJ1-1; D is unclear. This CDR3 comprises 14 residues. CDR1 is MNHEY, CDR2 SMNVEV, per germline (reference sequence). V lost 8 bases to trimming and J lost 0 bases, with 13 bases between them. CDR3 sequence (DNA): TGTGCCAGCGGCCGGCGGGATATGAACACTGAAGCTTTCTTT. Encoded protein: CASGRRDMNTEAFF.

This chain uses TRBV6-2 or TRBV6-3 with TRBJ1-2, with TRBD1 identical over 9 bases. Per germline, CDR1 MNHEY and CDR2 SVGEGT. This CDR3 has 16 amino acids. With V trimmed by 5 bases and J by 4 bases, 11 bases remained unmatched. The CDR3 DNA reads TGTGCCAGCAGTCCCGCTACAGGGGGCGCTGTCTATGGCTACACCTTC. Encoded protein: CASSPATGGAVYGYTF.

V gene TRBV7-8 combines with J gene TRBJ1-2; D ambiguous. This CDR3 has 13 amino acids. Deletions cut 0 bases from V and 2 bases from J, with 4 bases between. CDR1 SGHVS and CDR2 FQNEAQ come from the germline V gene. The chain's CDR3 is CASSLAGNYGYTF. The CDR3 bases are TGTGCCAGCAGCTTAGCGGGGAACTATGGCTACACCTTC.

V gene TRBV12-5 combines with J gene TRBJ1-1, with no clear D. Germline CDR1 reads LGHNT; CDR2 reads FRNRAP. The germline V and J ends were trimmed by 4 bases and 4 bases, with 7 bases remaining between them. The CDR3 has 12 residues. The DNA of the CDR3 is TGTGCTAGTGGTTCAAGGGTCACTGAAGCTTTCTTT. This gives the protein CASGSRVTEAFF.

This clone appeared once. The chain recombines TRBV15 with TRBJ1-2; the D gene is possibly TRBD1 (5 bases). Germline lookup yields CDR1 LNHNV and CDR2 YYDKDF (reference sequence). The germline V and J ends were trimmed by 5 bases and 5 bases, with 15 bases remaining between them. The CDR3 extends over 14 amino acids. The chain's CDR3 is CATSAQGAAYGYTF. The CDR3 DNA reads as TGTGCCACCAGCGCCCAAGGGGCGGCGTATGGCTACACCTTC.

This rearrangement joins TRBV30 to TRBJ2-1; 10 positions match TRBD1. Trimming took 8 bases from V and 8 from J; bases not matched to a gene: 12. Germline V gene data show CDR1 as GTSNPN and CDR2 as SVGIG (reference sequence). The CDR3 loop spans 14 amino acids. DNA for the CDR3: TGTGCCCAAAACCGGGACAGGGGATACGATGAGCAGTTCTTC. It codes for CAQNRDRGYDEQFF.

This sequence joins TRBV28 and TRBJ2-2; the D is unclear. CDR1 and CDR2 (germline): MDHEN, SYDVKM. V was clipped by 3 bases and J by 0 bases, with 8 bases between them. The CDR3 consists of 15 residues. CDR3 in DNA: TGTGCCAGCAGTTTGGTGGTCGCGAACACCGGGGAGCTGTTTTTT. Residues: CASSLVVANTGELFF.

In its sample, this clone was seen a few times. This rearrangement joins TRBV19 to TRBJ2-7; 10 positions agree with TRBD1. This CDR3 region has 13 residues. Germline trimming cut 9 bases from V and 4 bases from J; bases unmatched to any gene: 6. In germline, CDR1 is LNHDA, CDR2 SQIVND (reference sequence). The CDR3: CASRQGAVYEQYF. CDR3 sequence (DNA): TGTGCCAGCAGACAGGGGGCCGTATACGAGCAGTACTTC.

The chain links TRBV27 to TRBJ1-1; TRBD1 might be the D (6 bases). The germline V gene has CDR1 MNHEY and CDR2 SMNVEV (reference sequence). CDR3 size: 14 residues. Trimming stripped 3 bases from V and 0 bases from J, with 8 bases between. The DNA of the CDR3 is TGTGCCAGCAGTTTGCAGGGGCTGAACACTGAAGCTTTCTTT. Encoded protein: CASSLQGLNTEAFF.

This clone was recorded only once. V and J are TRBV5-4 and TRBJ1-3; unclear D gene. Germline V gene sequence: CDR1 SGHNT, CDR2 YYREEE (reference sequence). V lost 5 bases and J lost 1, with 13 bases in between. The CDR3 totals 15 residues. CDR3 protein: CASSLDSVSGNTIYF. The CDR3 coding sequence is TGTGCCAGCAGTCTGGATTCGGTTTCTGGAAACACCATATATTTT.

This chain joins TRBV30 and TRBJ2-4; tentatively, D is TRBD1 (5 bases). This CDR3 contains 17 residues. Germline V gene data show CDR1 as GTSNPN and CDR2 as SVGIG (reference sequence). Deletions cut 3 bases from V and 0 bases from J, with 18 bases between. The CDR3 region is CAWRIWGTGKAKNIQYF. The CDR3, as DNA: TGTGCCTGGAGAATCTGGGGCACAGGTAAAGCCAAAAACATTCAGTACTTC.

V is TRBV19 and J is TRBJ2-3; 11 positions match TRBD1. Germline V lookup: CDR1 LNHDA, CDR2 SQIVND (reference sequence). This CDR3 comprises 13 residues. In DNA, the CDR3 is TGTGCTACATGGGACAGGGGGTCAGATACGCAGTATTTT. Translated, it gives CATWDRGSDTQYF.

The rearrangement uses TRBV29-1 and TRBJ1-5; D is uncertain. The CDR3 length is 15 residues. V lost 4 bases and J lost 4, with 17 bases in between. From germline, CDR1 is SQVTM and CDR2 ANQGSEA. For the CDR3, the DNA is TGCAGCGTTGTGGTGTCGGGTTCAATTAATCAGCCCCAGCATTTT. It yields the protein CSVVVSGSINQPQHF.

This clone was seen more than once but under ten times. This same CDR3 is encoded by further DNA sequences in the sample. V gene TRBV30 combines with J gene TRBJ2-7; no definite D call. Looked up from germline, CDR1 is GTSNPN and CDR2 is SVGIG (reference sequence). Trimming stripped 0 bases from V and 4 bases from J, with 13 bases between. The CDR3 length is 14 residues. The CDR3 sequence: CAWSVPSGSYEQYF. As DNA, the CDR3 is TGTGCCTGGAGTGTACCATCCGGAAGTTACGAGCAGTACTTC.

The V gene is TRBV2, the J gene TRBJ2-1; 15 bases map to TRBD2. The CDR3 consists of 14 residues. CDR1 SNHLY and CDR2 FYNNEI come from the germline V gene. With V trimmed by 7 bases and J by 12 bases, 7 bases remained unmatched. This CDR3 reads CASIRTSGRGGQFF. The CDR3, as DNA: TGTGCCAGCATCCGGACTAGCGGGAGGGGTGGGCAGTTCTTC.

J is TRBJ1-1 and V is TRBV12-3 or TRBV12-4, with TRBD1 matching over 8 bases. The CDR3 spans 11 residues. Trimming removed 5 bases from V and 7 bases from J; junction bases left unmatched: 0. The CDR3 DNA reads TGTGCCAGCAGTGACAGGGGTGAAGCTTTCTTT. It translates to CASSDRGEAFF.

There are a few counts of this clone. In the same sample, other DNA sequences code for this CDR3. The chain couples TRBV5-1 to TRBJ1-2; D is unresolved. The CDR3 covers 14 residues. V gave up 4 bases and J gave up 0 bases, with 10 bases separating them. Germline V CDR1 and CDR2: SGHRS, YFSETQ. The CDR3 loop reads CASSPAGANYGYTF. The CDR3 DNA is TGCGCCAGCAGCCCGGCGGGAGCTAACTATGGCTACACCTTC. Complete variable domain (other parts from reference TRBV5-1 and TRBJ1-2): KAGVTQTPRYLIKTRGQQVTLSCSPISGHRSVSWYQQTPGQGLQFLFEYFSETQRNKGNFPGRFSGRQFSNSRSEMNVSTLELGDSALYLCASSPAGANYGYTFGSGTRLTVV.

The chain uses TRBV7-2 and TRBJ1-1, with 9 bases lining up with TRBD1. V dropped 3 bases and J dropped 3; count of bases not matched to a gene: 5. CDR3 length: 15 residues. Germline values: CDR1 SGHTA, CDR2 FQGNSA. The CDR3 is CASSFSTGGDTEAFF. The CDR3 DNA reads TGTGCCAGCAGCTTTTCGACAGGGGGTGACACTGAAGCTTTCTTT.

V usage is TRBV18 and J usage is TRBJ1-1; 9 nucleotides agree with TRBD1. This CDR3 is 15 amino acids long. V lost 1 base, J lost 10 bases, and 10 bases stayed unmatched. From germline, CDR1 is KGHSH and CDR2 LQKENI. CDR3 DNA: TGTGCCAGCTCACCACGCTATACCGGGACAGGGTCAGCTTTCTTT. Translating gives CASSPRYTGTGSAFF. The whole variable domain, remainder taken from reference TRBV18 and TRBJ1-1, is NAGVMQNPRHLVRRRGQEARLRCSPMKGHSHVYWYRQLPEEGLKFMVYLQKENIIDESGMPKERFSAEFPKEGPSILRIQQVVRGDSAAYFCASSPRYTGTGSAFFGQGTRLTVV.

This clone has only one observation. This chain connects TRBV28 to TRBJ2-1; maybe TRBD1 (6 bases). The germline V and J ends were trimmed by 7 bases and 0 bases, with 13 bases remaining between them. The CDR3 is 15 amino acids. Germline V gene lookup returns CDR1 MDHEN and CDR2 SYDVKM. Here the CDR3 reads CASTPGAGSYNEQFF. The DNA for the CDR3 is TGTGCCAGCACCCCAGGGGCCGGCTCCTACAATGAGCAGTTCTTC.

This chain links TRBV10-2 with TRBJ2-6, with D perhaps TRBD1 (6 bases). V lost 5 bases to trimming and J lost 0 bases, with 11 bases between them. Per the germline V gene, CDR1 is WSHSY and CDR2 is SAAADI. The length of the CDR3 is 16 residues. The CDR3 region has the DNA TGCGCCAGCAGTTCCCGGACAGTCTCTGGGGCCAACGTCCTGACTTTC. Its translation: CASSSRTVSGANVLTF.

V is TRBV21-1 and J is TRBJ1-5. TRBV21-1 is shown as a pseudogene. The length of the CDR3 is 13 residues. DNA of the CDR3: TGTGCCAGCAGATATGTACGGGATCAGCCCCAGCATTTT. Translating gives CASRYVRDQPQHF.